These 22 T cell receptor beta chains originate from one sample sequenced in a study of radiation and T cells in renal cell carcinoma. Sample time point: blood 2 weeks post-SBRT. The treatment denotes: 15 Gy SBRT to primary tumor, nephrectomy 4 weeks later. Profiled with immunoSEQ multiplex PCR; TCRdb holds only in-frame clones, not every one. Among 120,000 or so clones listed, 80% to 90% were seen once. The sequenced sample was blood, obtained from a patient whose treatment included radiotherapy and nephrectomy. These receptors all come from a woman in her fifties or sixties with renal cell carcinoma.

This chain connects TRBV19 to TRBJ2-5, with TRBD1 matching 7 bases. Per the germline V gene, CDR1 is LNHDA and CDR2 is SQIVND (reference sequence). Unmatched junction bases numbered 4, after V lost 3 bases and J lost 0 bases. The CDR3 runs to 15 residues. CDR3 nucleotide sequence: TGTGCCAGTAGTATTACGGGGACAGACCAAGAGACCCAGTACTTC. Its translation: CASSITGTDQETQYF. The variable domain in full, with the rest retrieved from reference TRBV19 and TRBJ2-5, is DGGITQSPKYLFRKEGQNVTLSCEQNLNHDAMYWYRQDPGQGLRLIYYSQIVNDFQKGDIAEGYSVSREKKESFPLTVTSAQKNPTAFYLCASSITGTDQETQYFGPGTRLLVL.

This chain connects TRBV5-4 to TRBJ1-6, with D hard to call. The germline V gene encodes CDR1 SGHNT and CDR2 YYREEE (reference sequence). The CDR3 sequence is 15 residues long. Trimming removed 5 bases from V and 7 bases from J, with 16 bases in between. The CDR3 reads CASRVSYRENSPLHF. CDR3 sequence (DNA): TGTGCCAGCAGGGTCTCTTACCGTGAGAATTCACCCCTCCACTTT.

The rearrangement uses TRBV27 and TRBJ1-1; D not resolved. Germline loops: CDR1 MNHEY, CDR2 SMNVEV (reference sequence). This CDR3 has 11 amino acids. With 5 bases removed from V and 6 bases from J, the gap between germline ends came to 7 bases. The CDR3 loop is CASSGAAEAFF. The CDR3 nucleotides read TGTGCCAGCAGTGGCGCTGCTGAAGCTTTCTTT.

This clone was seen only a few times. The genes are TRBV7-9 and TRBJ1-3, with D unresolved. The germline gives CDR1 SEHNR, CDR2 FQNEAQ (reference sequence). V dropped 5 bases and J dropped 0 bases, with 11 bases sitting between them. There are 15 residues in the CDR3. The CDR3: CASSQGGYSGNTIYF. The DNA for the CDR3 is TGTGCCAGCAGCCAAGGTGGCTACTCTGGAAACACCATATATTTT.

The CDR3 DNA is TGTGCCAGCAGCTTGGACAACAGGGCCCCAGGAGTAAAACTGTTTTTT. This translates into CASSLDNRAPGVKLFF. This rearrangement joins TRBV5-6 to TRBJ1-4; tentative D call: TRBD1 (6 bases). The V gene's germline CDR1 is SGHDT and CDR2 YYEEEE. The V end was cut by 0 bases, the J end by 10 bases, with 19 bases between. This CDR3 is built from 16 residues.

The chain is built from TRBV28 and TRBJ2-7; 11 positions agree with TRBD2. After removal of 1 base from V and 7 bases from J, the junction contained 9 bases not matched to a gene. The germline V gene encodes CDR1 MDHEN and CDR2 SYDVKM. The CDR3 extends over 16 amino acids. This CDR3 is CASSLLTSGTQGEQYF. CDR3 bases: TGTGCCAGCAGTTTATTGACTAGCGGGACCCAGGGGGAGCAGTACTTC.

The rearrangement uses TRBV6-1 and TRBJ1-1; D is perhaps TRBD1 (5 bases). The germline V gene encodes CDR1 MNHNS and CDR2 SASEGT. Trimming stripped 7 bases from V and 5 bases from J, with 14 bases between. This CDR3 has 13 amino acids. The CDR3 coding sequence is TGTGCCAGCACCATTGGGGCGAGGACTGAAGCTTTCTTT. It codes for CASTIGARTEAFF.

The chain employs TRBV27 and TRBJ2-7, with 8 bases fitting TRBD1. Germline assignment: CDR1 MNHEY and CDR2 SMNVEV (reference sequence). The junction had 8 bases not matched to a gene; V was cut back by 5 bases and J by 2 bases. CDR3 length: 15 amino acids. The CDR3 spells CASSPRDRMAYEQYF. The CDR3 DNA follows: TGTGCCAGCAGTCCCCGGGACAGGATGGCCTACGAGCAGTACTTC.

CDR3: CASSPAGRARNTGELFF. Written as DNA, the CDR3 is TGTGCCAGCAGCCCCGCCGGGAGGGCGCGCAACACCGGGGAGCTGTTTTTT. The chain combines TRBV9 with TRBJ2-2, with 8 nucleotides matching TRBD2. There are 17 residues in the CDR3. The J segment lost 2 bases and the V segment lost 4 bases, leaving 10 bases of the junction unmatched. Looked up from germline, CDR1 is SGDLS and CDR2 is YYNGEE.

This clone has just a few counts. This chain uses TRBV10-3 with TRBJ2-7, with TRBD1 identical over 11 bases. This CDR3 region has 14 residues. Trimming took 4 bases from V and 1 from J; bases not matched to a gene: 0. Germline values: CDR1 ENHRY, CDR2 SYGVKD. In DNA form, the CDR3 reads TGTGCCATCAGTGGGGACAGGGGGTCCTACGAGCAGTACTTC. It yields the protein CAISGDRGSYEQYF.

V and J are TRBV18 and TRBJ2-2; TRBD2 is a possible D gene (5 bases). V was trimmed by 1 base and J by 4 bases, leaving 13 bases between them. The CDR3 runs to 16 residues. Germline assignment: CDR1 KGHSH and CDR2 LQKENI. CDR3 nucleotide sequence: TGTGCCAGCTCACCACGGGGAGAAGGTACCACCGGGGAGCTGTTTTTT. Translation gives CASSPRGEGTTGELFF.

The chain employs TRBV27 and TRBJ2-6, with D perhaps TRBD1 or TRBD2 (5 bases each). The CDR3 is 18 residues long. Trimming cost V 0 bases and J 0 bases, with 12 bases left between them. The germline gives CDR1 MNHEY, CDR2 SMNVEV (reference sequence). CDR3 in amino acids: CASSLSRVGASGANVLTF. The CDR3 region has the DNA TGTGCCAGCAGTTTATCGAGGGTTGGGGCCTCTGGGGCCAACGTCCTGACTTTC.

This chain connects TRBV6-5 to TRBJ1-6, with TRBD1 identical over 9 bases. The trim removed 3 bases at V and 9 bases at J, leaving 6 bases unmatched. Germline loops: CDR1 MNHEY, CDR2 SVGAGI. The CDR3 consists of 15 residues. CDR3 nucleotide sequence: TGTGCCAGCAGTTATTACGACAGGGGGGGTTCACCCCTCCACTTT. Its translation is CASSYYDRGGSPLHF.

The V gene is TRBV2, the J gene TRBJ1-5, with 9 bases matching TRBD1. CDR3 length: 15 residues. Germline V lookup: CDR1 SNHLY, CDR2 FYNNEI. V was pared by 7 bases and J by 1 base, with 5 bases of the junction left unmatched. The CDR3 spells CASTPDRGSNQPQHF. CDR3 nucleotides: TGTGCCAGCACCCCGGACAGGGGAAGCAATCAGCCCCAGCATTTT.

The chain carries TRBV5-1 and TRBJ1-2; maybe TRBD1 (6 bases). The germline V and J ends were trimmed by 0 bases and 8 bases, with 20 bases remaining between them. This CDR3 contains 16 residues. Per the germline V gene, CDR1 is SGHRS and CDR2 is YFSETQ. CDR3 coding DNA: TGCGCCAGCAGCTTGGGGGGCTCCCCTACAGGGCAGGGCTACACCTTC. It encodes CASSLGGSPTGQGYTF.

The V call is TRBV7-9, the J call TRBJ1-1; 8 bases match TRBD1. With V trimmed by 5 bases and J by 4 bases, 15 bases remained unmatched. The CDR3 runs to 17 residues. Per the germline V gene, CDR1 is SEHNR and CDR2 is FQNEAQ (reference sequence). For the CDR3, the DNA is TGTGCCAGCAGCGACGACCTGACAGGGGTTGACGGCACTGAAGCTTTCTTT. Encoded protein: CASSDDLTGVDGTEAFF.

The chain employs TRBV2 and TRBJ1-5; 9 nucleotides match TRBD1. The CDR3 totals 15 residues. From germline, CDR1 is SNHLY and CDR2 FYNNEI. J lost 3 bases, V lost 3 bases, and 3 bases had no gene match. CDR3 sequence reads: CASSDWTGVNQPQHF. For the CDR3, the DNA is TGTGCCAGCAGTGATTGGACAGGGGTCAATCAGCCCCAGCATTTT.

V usage is TRBV18 and J usage is TRBJ1-3, with 7 bases lining up with TRBD1. The trim removed 6 bases at V and 0 bases at J, leaving 2 bases unmatched. The CDR3 is made up of 14 amino acids. Germline-derived CDR1 and CDR2 are KGHSH and LQKENI. CDR3 residues: CASSGQNSGNTIYF. Written as DNA, the CDR3 is TGTGCCAGCTCGGGACAGAACTCTGGAAACACCATATATTTT.

This clone was counted a single time. The V gene is TRBV2, the J gene TRBJ2-1, with no clear D. V gave up 5 bases and J gave up 0 bases, with 2 bases separating them. CDR1 and CDR2 from the germline V gene are SNHLY and FYNNEI. The CDR3 consists of 12 residues. The CDR3 sequence is CASSYSYNEQFF. CDR3 sequence (DNA): TGTGCCAGCAGTTACTCCTACAATGAGCAGTTCTTC.

The sample holds a few counts of this clone. This chain links TRBV27 with TRBJ2-3; no definite D call. Per the germline V gene, CDR1 is MNHEY and CDR2 is SMNVEV (reference sequence). The CDR3 has 14 amino acids. V was cut by 4 bases and J by 4 bases, with 12 bases left in between. The CDR3 reads CASSSLFGADTQYF. CDR3 DNA sequence: TGTGCCAGCAGTTCCCTCTTCGGCGCAGATACGCAGTATTTT.

This clone appeared a few times. The chain joins TRBV10-3 to TRBJ1-6; TRBD1 might be the D (5 bases). This CDR3 is built from 17 residues. Germline lookup yields CDR1 ENHRY and CDR2 SYGVKD. Trimming removed 6 bases from V and 0 bases from J, with 15 bases in between. CDR3 loop: CAISAGHSSSYNSPLHF. CDR3 bases: TGTGCCATCAGCGCCGGACATTCGAGCTCCTATAATTCACCCCTCCACTTT.

This clone has a handful of counts. This chain joins TRBV7-9 and TRBJ1-3; 7 nucleotides match TRBD1. The CDR3 runs to 15 residues. Per germline, CDR1 SEHNR and CDR2 FQNEAQ (reference sequence). Trimming removed 5 bases from V and 8 bases from J; junction bases left unmatched: 12. CDR3 loop: CASSPETGKPHTIYF. CDR3 coding DNA: TGTGCCAGCAGCCCAGAGACAGGGAAACCGCACACCATATATTTT.